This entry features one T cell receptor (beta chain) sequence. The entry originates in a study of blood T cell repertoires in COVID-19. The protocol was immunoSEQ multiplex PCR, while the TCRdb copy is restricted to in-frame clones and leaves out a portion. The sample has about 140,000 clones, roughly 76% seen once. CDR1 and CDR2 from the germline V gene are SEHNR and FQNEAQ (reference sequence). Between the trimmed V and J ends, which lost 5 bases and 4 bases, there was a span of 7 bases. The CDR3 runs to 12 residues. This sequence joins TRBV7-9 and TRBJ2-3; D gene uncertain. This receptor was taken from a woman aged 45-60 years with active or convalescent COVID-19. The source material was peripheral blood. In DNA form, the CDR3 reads TGTGCCAGCAGCGACGAGGCAGATACGCAGTATTTT. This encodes CASSDEADTQYF.